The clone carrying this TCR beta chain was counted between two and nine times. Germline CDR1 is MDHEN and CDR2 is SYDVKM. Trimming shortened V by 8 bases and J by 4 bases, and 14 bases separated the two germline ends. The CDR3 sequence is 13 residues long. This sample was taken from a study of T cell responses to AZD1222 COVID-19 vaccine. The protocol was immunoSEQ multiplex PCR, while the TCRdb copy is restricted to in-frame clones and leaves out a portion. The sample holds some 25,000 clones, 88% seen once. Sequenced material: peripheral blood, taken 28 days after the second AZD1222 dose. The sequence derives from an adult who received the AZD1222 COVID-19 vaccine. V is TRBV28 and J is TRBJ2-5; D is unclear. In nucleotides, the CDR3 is TGTGCCAGCTCCCAAAGATTTAGAGAGACCCAGTACTTC. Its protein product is CASSQRFRETQYF.